This T cell receptor (beta chain) was recorded in a study of T cells in Graves' hyperthyroidism and ophthalmopathy. This CDR3 spans 15 amino acids. Germline values: CDR1 MNHEY, CDR2 SVGEGT. This clonotype was seen at least ten times. A junction end diverges from the germline sequence, so it may reflect a read error. TCR beta CDR3 regions were amplified from RNA transcripts. An initial round of RT-PCR targeting the TCR CDR3 relied on the HTBI primer set. TCRdb recomputed calls from the multiplex PCR reads with MiXCR, one row per CDR3 protein. This table holds 350,000 or so distinct CDR3 sequences, roughly 20% found once.

The chain carries TRBV6-2 or TRBV6-3 and TRBJ2-6; no definite D call. The sequence derives from a woman aged 40 to 49 with Graves' ophthalmopathy. The sample was blood. This chain's CDR3 is CASSYMSSGTNVLTF. As DNA, the CDR3 is TGTGCCAGCAGTTACATGAGCTCTGGGACCAACGTCCTGACTTTC.